This T cell receptor (beta chain) was sequenced for a study of radiotherapy plus CTLA-4 blockade in lung cancer. The V end was cut by 8 bases, the J end by 6 bases, with 29 bases between. Germline CDR1 is SGHTA and CDR2 is FQGTGA. CDR3 length: 19 amino acids. Assay: immunoSEQ multiplex PCR; the TCRdb copy retains only in-frame clones and omits some. The table includes some 51,000 clones, 65% to 80% detected once. V is TRBV7-3 and J is TRBJ1-6; a possible D gene is TRBD1 (5 bases). The material sequenced was peripheral blood, taken from a patient treated with radiotherapy plus ipilimumab. This receptor was obtained from a human donor with non-small cell lung cancer whose response to radiotherapy plus ipilimumab could not be evaluated. CDR3: CASFVANYRILEGNSPLHF. DNA of the CDR3: TGTGCCAGCTTCGTGGCCAATTACAGGATCCTGGAGGGTAATTCACCCCTCCACTTT.